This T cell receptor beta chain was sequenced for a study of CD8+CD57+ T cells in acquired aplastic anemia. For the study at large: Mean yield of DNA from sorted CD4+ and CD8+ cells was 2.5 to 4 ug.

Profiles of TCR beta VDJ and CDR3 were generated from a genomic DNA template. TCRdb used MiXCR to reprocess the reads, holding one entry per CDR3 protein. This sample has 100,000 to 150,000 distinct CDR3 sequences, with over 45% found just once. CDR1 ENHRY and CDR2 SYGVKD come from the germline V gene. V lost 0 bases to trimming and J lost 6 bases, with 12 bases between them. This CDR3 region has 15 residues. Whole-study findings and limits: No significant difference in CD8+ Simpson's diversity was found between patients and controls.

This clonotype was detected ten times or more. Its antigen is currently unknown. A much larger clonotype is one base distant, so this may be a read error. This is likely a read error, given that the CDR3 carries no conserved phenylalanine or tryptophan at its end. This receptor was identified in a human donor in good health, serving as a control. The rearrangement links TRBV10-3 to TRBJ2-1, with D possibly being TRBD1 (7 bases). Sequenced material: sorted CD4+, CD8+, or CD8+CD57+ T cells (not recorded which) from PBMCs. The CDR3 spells CAISESRDSTNEQFS. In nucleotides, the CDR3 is TGTGCCATCAGTGAGTCGCGGGACAGTACCAATGAGCAGTTCTCC.